The sequence of this TCR beta chain was determined in a study of T cell clonality in common variable immunodeficiency. Study results and limitations: T cell subpopulation sequencing would be needed to explain CVID clonality. In common variable immunodeficiency, TCR beta chains reportedly carried fewer deletions and N-nucleotide insertions. Compared with healthy controls, CVID subjects showed increased TCRbeta clonality, mostly in about a third.

The V gene end was trimmed by 4 bases and the J gene end by 5 bases; junction bases not matched to a gene: 5. The germline V gene has CDR1 MNHEY and CDR2 SVGEGT. This CDR3 contains 15 residues. Using immunoSEQ multiplex PCR, the repertoire was profiled, and TCRdb retains in-frame clones only, with some absent. The sample shows about 66,000 clones, none of them appearing just once. Heparinized whole blood, roughly 4.5 to 9 ml, came from each donor. This clone occurred many times. No antigen is known for it. Read coverage stops 3 residues before the CDR3 terminus; the germline J gene supplies the remainder.

Sequencing was carried out using peripheral blood mononuclear cells. J is TRBJ2-3 and V is TRBV6-2 or TRBV6-3, with TRBD2 identical over 11 bases. The TCR sequence derives from a person aged 18 to 75 in good health. The CDR3 reads CASSWIAGGLDTQYF. Incomplete CDR3 DNA: TGTGCCAGCAGTTGGATAGCGGGGGGGCTAGATACG.